The subject of this entry is one T cell receptor beta chain. Profiled with immunoSEQ multiplex PCR; TCRdb holds only in-frame clones, not every one. Of 200,000 to 300,000 clones detected, roughly 86% appear once; the ten largest clones hold roughly 2%. Germline V CDR1 and CDR2: SGHVS, FNYEAQ. The V gene end was trimmed by 1 base and the J gene end by 6 bases; junction bases not matched to a gene: 7. The CDR3 consists of 16 residues. The data are from a study of blood T cell repertoires in COVID-19. Which cohort a participant joined came from the clinical history participants gave. Material for sequencing was PBMCs or T cells enriched from blood (not recorded which). The chain employs TRBV7-6 and TRBJ2-4; 9 bases agree with TRBD1. The clonotype originates from a woman in her forties or fifties who had recovered from COVID-19. CDR3 amino acids: CASSLVPPGQGNIQYF. The DNA for the CDR3 is TGTGCCAGCAGCTTAGTACCCCCGGGACAGGGAAACATTCAGTACTTC. Full variable domain (missing parts from reference TRBV7-6 and TRBJ2-4): GAGVSQSPRYKVTKRGQDVALRCDPISGHVSLYWYRQALGQGPEFLTYFNYEAQQDKSGLPNDRFSAERPEGSISTLTIQRTEQRDSAMYRCASSLVPPGQGNIQYFGAGTRLSVL.